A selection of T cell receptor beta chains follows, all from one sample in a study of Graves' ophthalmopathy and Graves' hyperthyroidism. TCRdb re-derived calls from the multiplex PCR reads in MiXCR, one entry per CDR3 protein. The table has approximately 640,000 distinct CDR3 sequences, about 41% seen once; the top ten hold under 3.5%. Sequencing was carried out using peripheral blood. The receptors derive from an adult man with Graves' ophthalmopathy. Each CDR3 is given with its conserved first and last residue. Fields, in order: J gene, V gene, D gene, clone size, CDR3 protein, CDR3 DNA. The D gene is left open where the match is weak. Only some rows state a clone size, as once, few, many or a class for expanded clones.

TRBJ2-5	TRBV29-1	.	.	CSFQETQYF	TGCAGCTTCCAAGAGACCCAGTACTTC
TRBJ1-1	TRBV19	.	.	CASSTNAQGSVAFF	TGTGCCAGTAGTACTAATGCACAGGGATCAGTAGCTTTCTTT
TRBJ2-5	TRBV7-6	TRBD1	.	CTSSQANRGLETQYF	TGTACCAGCAGCCAAGCGAACAGGGGGCTCGAGACCCAGTACTTC
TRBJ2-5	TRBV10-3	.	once	CASSYRGLLKETQYF	TGTGCCAGCAGTTATCGTGGGTTACTTAAAGAGACCCAGTACTTC
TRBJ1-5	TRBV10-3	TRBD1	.	CAWSVGGGGNQPQHF	TGTGCCTGGAGCGTAGGGGGCGGCGGCAATCAGCCCCAGCATTTT
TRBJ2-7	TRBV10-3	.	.	CASSFKPGAPGLPYEQYF	TGTGCCAGCAGTTTCAAGCCAGGGGCTCCGGGACTCCCCTACGAGCAGTACTTC
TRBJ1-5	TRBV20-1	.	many	CSARRGVGQPQHF	TGCAGTGCTAGAAGGGGAGTGGGTCAGCCCCAGCATTTT
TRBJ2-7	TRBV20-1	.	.	CSARAGVIGEQYF	TGCAGTGCTAGAGCGGGAGTAATCGGCGAGCAGTACTTC
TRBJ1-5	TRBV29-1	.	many	CSVARRGGQPQHF	TGCAGCGTTGCCCGCAGGGGCGGGCAGCCCCAGCATTTT
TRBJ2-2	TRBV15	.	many	CATSRDRGNTGELFF	TGTGCCACCAGCAGAGATCGGGGGAACACCGGGGAGCTGTTTTTT
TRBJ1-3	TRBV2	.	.	CASSARDIKTDSGNTIYF	TGTGCCAGCAGTGCCCGGGACATAAAAACAGACTCTGGAAACACCATATATTTT
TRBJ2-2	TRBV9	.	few	CASSGGTAANTGELFF	TGTGCCAGCAGCGGGGGTACGGCAGCGAACACCGGGGAGCTGTTTTTT
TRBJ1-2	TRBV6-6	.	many	CASSYSNRDNYGYTF	TGTGCCAGCAGTTACTCGAACAGGGATAACTATGGCTACACCTTC
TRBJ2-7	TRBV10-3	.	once	CASTLTSRGAYEQCF	TGTGCCAGCACCCTTACTTCTAGGGGGGCCTACGAGCAGTGCTTC
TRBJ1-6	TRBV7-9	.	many	CASSARTGITYNSPLHF	TGTGCCAGCAGCGCGAGGACCGGAATTACCTATAATTCACCCCTCCACTTT
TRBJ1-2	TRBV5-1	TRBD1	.	CASSPGQGGLGGYTF	TGCGCCAGCAGCCCCGGACAGGGAGGTCTAGGTGGCTACACCTTC
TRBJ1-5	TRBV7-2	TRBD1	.	CASSFSGNRGPQHF	TGTGCCAGCAGTTTCTCAGGGAACAGGGGGCCCCAGCATTTT
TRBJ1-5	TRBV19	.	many	CASSIDPGFEPQHF	TGTGCCAGTAGTATAGATCCGGGGTTTGAGCCCCAGCATTTT
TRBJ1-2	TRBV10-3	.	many	CATFALTVGNYGYTF	TGTGCCACCTTCGCCCTTACTGTCGGGAACTATGGCTACACCTTC
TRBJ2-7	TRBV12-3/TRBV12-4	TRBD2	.	CASSYTSGGAYEQYF	TGTGCCAGCAGTTATACTAGCGGGGGGGCCTACGAGCAGTACTTC
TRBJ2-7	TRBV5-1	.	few	CASSTKRASSYEQYF	TGCGCCAGCAGTACCAAGCGGGCCAGCTCCTACGAGCAGTACTTC